This T cell receptor beta chain was identified during a study of T cell changes during pregnancy in multiple sclerosis. This CDR3 contains 13 residues. Deletions cut 6 bases from V and 2 bases from J, with 11 bases between. The germline V gene has CDR1 MNHNS and CDR2 SASEGT. Profiled with immunoSEQ multiplex PCR; TCRdb holds only in-frame clones, not every one. The sample holds tens of thousands of clones, 80% to 90% seen once. The sample was CD4+ T cells from peripheral blood mononuclear cells, taken after pregnancy. The genes are TRBV6-1 and TRBJ2-7; no firm D call. This receptor was obtained from a female donor with multiple sclerosis, enrolled in a pregnancy study. The CDR3 sequence is CASRLSSPYEQYF. DNA of the CDR3: TGTGCCAGCAGGCTTAGTTCGCCCTACGAGCAGTACTTC.